This T cell receptor (beta chain) was profiled in a study of T cell repertoires in cytomegalovirus infection. Study background: Recently identified HLA-C-restricted CMV epitopes were among the peptides used. Evidence of both CMV infection and a matching HLA type came from public TCR beta signatures. General study results and limits: HLA-C-restricted CMV clonotypes gave the most frequent clonotype in two of eight donors. Identification of carriers of CMV plus the relevant HLA was achieved through cumulative public TCR beta family frequency.

TCRdb reanalysed the reads using MiXCR and keeps one entry per CDR3 protein. Counted here are about 900,000 distinct CDR3 sequences, under 40% occurring once; the ten biggest clones make up 13%. CDR3 size: 16 residues. With 3 bases clipped from V and 2 bases from J, the junction kept 7 bases outside the gene matches. Germline V CDR1 and CDR2: SEHNR, FQNEAQ (reference sequence). There are many counts of this clonotype. The antigen is unknown. The sequence was obtained from a human donor in good health (CMV status not recorded). Some clones in this sample may be carry-over from other donors' samples. Material: cultured CD8+ T cells from PBMCs, obtained from culture after CMV antigen stimulation. This chain joins TRBV7-9 and TRBJ2-7, with 10 bases identical to TRBD1. The CDR3, as DNA: TGTGCCAGCAGCTTCCCCGGGACAGGGGAAACCTACGAGCAGTACGTC. Translation: CASSFPGTGETYEQYV.